What follows describes a single TCR beta chain. The sample holds a few counts of this clone. Its target antigen remains unknown. No clone much larger than this one lies a single base away; base qualities are absent. The data stem from a study of cytotoxic CD8 clonotypes in ibrutinib-treated CLL (dated by TCRdb to the early 2020s). Regarding the complete study: In this cohort, 15 patients were treatment-naive and roughly 10 were relapsed/refractory, while roughly 17 had unmutated IGHV. Responses were partial in around 24 patients and complete in 2; after median approximately 69 months follow-up, roughly 14 stayed in remission and some twelve progressed. Samples at response were collected after a median of about 12 months of treatment, with a range of about 6 to 40 months. On average, each sample had roughly 230,000 productive templates and under 95,000 productive rearrangements. Of the 90 or so participants in the trial, roughly 26 had longitudinal samples available. Cryopreserved peripheral blood mononuclear cells were collected before treatment, at response, and at either disease progression or sustained remission. Every sample from remission and from progressive disease was obtained while the patients were still on ibrutinib.

Roughly 2 micrograms of genomic DNA were extracted from cryopreserved PBMCs for TCR beta library preparation. Longitudinal blood samples from CLL patients receiving ibrutinib monotherapy were subjected to high-throughput TCR beta sequencing. Patients were enrolled in a phase 2 open-label single-center ibrutinib monotherapy trial. On the study overall, not on this receptor specifically: Sampling times were not matched between sustained-remission and progressing patients, and lymph node repertoires were not studied. Public clonotypes were found to be uncommon and were observed to contract or remain stable during treatment; the increase in clonality was shown to reflect expansion of private clonotypes at ibrutinib response. At baseline, clonality was higher than in age-matched healthy donors and showed a strong correlation with circulating CD8+ T-cell counts. At ibrutinib response clonality went up, during sustained remission it held steady, and at progression it dropped back toward baseline.

On a MiSeq, deep resolution sequencing aimed for a depth between 1 in 1 million and 1 in 200,000 T cells, with each clonotype covered around 10x on average. The immunoSEQ hsTCRB Kit was used to generate TCR beta libraries. Regarding the original processing steps: ImmunoSEQ Data Assistant and ImmunoSEQ Analyzer were used for data analysis, and V, D and J genes were assigned according to IMGT definitions. Clonality was computed as one minus normalized Shannon entropy of productive rearrangement frequencies, ranging from 0 to 1. Only overrepresented clonotypes making up at least 0.05% of each patient's repertoire were included in the public clonotype analysis. About twelve repertoires from age-matched healthy donors, obtained from immuneACCESS, served as clonality controls. In its TCRdb copy, this immuneACCESS table keeps in-frame sequences only and misses some clones. Where compared with another copy, unresolved V genes explain less than half of these, and the others have no known cause. The DNA gave D and trimming, while V, J and clone size come from that table. The sample contains some 29,000 clones, roughly three quarters of them found a single time. Clones ranked in the top ten supply 51% of the sample.

Trimming accounts for 5 bases at V and 4 bases at J, while the number of junction bases matched to no gene is 3. The CDR3 starts with the cysteine, ends with the phenylalanine, and has 13 residues. The CDR3 DNA has 39 bases and is translated from base 1. Via the germline V gene (reference sequence), CDR1 is SEHNR and CDR2 FQNEAQ. The source of this sequence is a human donor with chronic lymphocytic leukemia. The material sequenced was PBMCs, taken after 36 months of ibrutinib treatment. The sequence joins TRBV7-9 to TRBJ1-1; 8 junctional bases match TRBD1. The sequenced DNA: TGTGCCAGCAGCCCACAGGGGGGCACTGAAGCTTTCTTT. It translates to CASSPQGGTEAFF.